This passage covers 2 T cell receptor beta chains from one sample sequenced in a study of neurological immune-mediated disorders (dated by TCRdb to 2018 to 2020). The library was generated by 5' RACE. TCRdb lists the instrument as Illumina HiSeq 2500. In-frame beta chains were kept once TCRdb had trimmed the public reads at Q25 with fastp and called clones with MiXCR. When rows share a CDR3 protein, they turn into one entry using the most common DNA and genes. The sample includes about 46,000 distinct CDR3 sequences, with roughly 3% observed a single time. The ten largest clones capture less than 15% of the sample. Material for sequencing was PBMCs. The source is a woman in her forties or fifties with multiple sclerosis.

This clonotype was picked up many times. The chain uses TRBV29-1 and TRBJ2-5; 8 nucleotides agree with TRBD2. There are 18 residues in the CDR3. CDR1 SQVTM and CDR2 ANQGSEA come from the germline V gene. V gave up 0 bases and J gave up 0 bases; unmatched junction bases: 12. Written as DNA, the CDR3 is TGCAGCGTTGAAGAAAGGGATGGGCTAGCGGGCTACCAAGAGACCCAGTACTTC. It yields the protein CSVEERDGLAGYQETQYF.

This chain connects TRBV5-6 to TRBJ2-7; 7 positions agree with TRBD1. The CDR3 has 12 amino acids. With 1 base clipped from V and 9 bases from J, the junction kept 4 bases outside the gene matches. Germline values: CDR1 SGHDT, CDR2 YYEEEE. CDR3 residues: CASSLTGTAQYV. DNA for the CDR3: TGTGCCAGCAGCTTGACAGGGACAGCGCAGTACGTC.